This TCR beta chain was sequenced during a study of low-dose radiotherapy and immunotherapy resistance in tumors (dated by TCRdb to between 2021 and 2022). About the study as a whole: Cohort 1 received 0.5 Gy per fraction every 2 weeks, with a prescribed total PTV dose of 6.5 Gy. Patients in Cohort 2 were given 1 Gy per fraction every two weeks, for a total of 13 Gy across 26 weeks. Eight patients were included in the translational analysis, namely three from the first dose cohort plus the first five from the second dose cohort. Starting on cycle 1 day 1, patients took 300 mg of aspirin by mouth once a day for four cycles. Cyclophosphamide 200 mg/m2 was given intravenously every two weeks, one day before each radiation and immunotherapy administration. Patients were given nivolumab as a 240 mg flat dose every two weeks and ipilimumab at 1 mg/kg every six weeks, with both drugs delivered intravenously. Trial participants were not randomized into treatment groups.

Donors were enrolled in RACIN, a single-arm phase I dose-escalation trial combining nivolumab, ipilimumab, aspirin, low-dose cyclophosphamide and low-dose radiotherapy. To be eligible, a patient needed to have an advanced solid tumor that was TIL-negative. The CDR3 covers 17 residues, taking in both the cysteine and the phenylalanine. Solely the CDR3 DNA is kept, with 51 bases framed from the first base. V is cut by 6 bases and J by 1 base, and the space between the germline ends is 20 bases. As encoded in the germline V gene, CDR1 is MNHNS while CDR2 is SASEGT. Notes on this clonotype: The specificity of this receptor is unknown. The input lacks base qualities; no much larger clone sits a single base away.

First-strand cDNA was synthesized with Superscript III and a set of TRAV- and TRBV-specific primers, covering both TCRalpha and TCRbeta chains. TCRs were amplified with Phusion for around 18 PCR cycles using a constant-region primer together with the adapter attached to the V primers. The isolated mRNA was amplified using the MessageAmp II aRNA Amplification Kit, with in vitro transcription performed for approximately 16 hours at 37 degrees C. The Dynabeads mRNA DIRECT Purification Kit was used to isolate the mRNA for TCR sequencing. Indexed Illumina adapters were added in a second roughly 25-cycle Phusion PCR, and the resulting products were purified with AMPure XP beads. As for the original processing: Custom Perl scripts pooled TCR sequences encoding the same protein, removed out-of-frame sequences and computed each clonotype's abundance. Any TCR sequence backed by just one read was left out of the analysis. Among the metrics used to describe the repertoires were Shannon entropy, Gini index, clonality, richness, and the frequency of TCRs shared between repertoires. Using fastp trimming at Q25 and MiXCR clonotype assembly, TCRdb reanalyzed the public sequencing data and kept in-frame beta chains. Rows are unified per CDR3 protein, each entry keeping the most common DNA and genes. TCRdb's processing, not the authors', yielded these V and J calls. This sample has several thousand distinct CDR3 sequences in its table, and roughly 58% of those were observed once. The ten largest clones capture roughly 13% of the sample.

The chain is assembled from TRBV6-1 and TRBJ2-3, with a weak D call of TRBD1 (5 bases match). The clonotype was recovered from a human donor with advanced metastatic prostate, ovarian, gallbladder or colorectal cancer (not recorded which). This table probably holds off-target reads from a library built for another chain. Read as DNA, the sequence is TGTGCCAGCAGCCCTGGACACGGCTTGTCCGGCACAGATACGCAGTATTTT. This is translated as CASSPGHGLSGTDTQYF.